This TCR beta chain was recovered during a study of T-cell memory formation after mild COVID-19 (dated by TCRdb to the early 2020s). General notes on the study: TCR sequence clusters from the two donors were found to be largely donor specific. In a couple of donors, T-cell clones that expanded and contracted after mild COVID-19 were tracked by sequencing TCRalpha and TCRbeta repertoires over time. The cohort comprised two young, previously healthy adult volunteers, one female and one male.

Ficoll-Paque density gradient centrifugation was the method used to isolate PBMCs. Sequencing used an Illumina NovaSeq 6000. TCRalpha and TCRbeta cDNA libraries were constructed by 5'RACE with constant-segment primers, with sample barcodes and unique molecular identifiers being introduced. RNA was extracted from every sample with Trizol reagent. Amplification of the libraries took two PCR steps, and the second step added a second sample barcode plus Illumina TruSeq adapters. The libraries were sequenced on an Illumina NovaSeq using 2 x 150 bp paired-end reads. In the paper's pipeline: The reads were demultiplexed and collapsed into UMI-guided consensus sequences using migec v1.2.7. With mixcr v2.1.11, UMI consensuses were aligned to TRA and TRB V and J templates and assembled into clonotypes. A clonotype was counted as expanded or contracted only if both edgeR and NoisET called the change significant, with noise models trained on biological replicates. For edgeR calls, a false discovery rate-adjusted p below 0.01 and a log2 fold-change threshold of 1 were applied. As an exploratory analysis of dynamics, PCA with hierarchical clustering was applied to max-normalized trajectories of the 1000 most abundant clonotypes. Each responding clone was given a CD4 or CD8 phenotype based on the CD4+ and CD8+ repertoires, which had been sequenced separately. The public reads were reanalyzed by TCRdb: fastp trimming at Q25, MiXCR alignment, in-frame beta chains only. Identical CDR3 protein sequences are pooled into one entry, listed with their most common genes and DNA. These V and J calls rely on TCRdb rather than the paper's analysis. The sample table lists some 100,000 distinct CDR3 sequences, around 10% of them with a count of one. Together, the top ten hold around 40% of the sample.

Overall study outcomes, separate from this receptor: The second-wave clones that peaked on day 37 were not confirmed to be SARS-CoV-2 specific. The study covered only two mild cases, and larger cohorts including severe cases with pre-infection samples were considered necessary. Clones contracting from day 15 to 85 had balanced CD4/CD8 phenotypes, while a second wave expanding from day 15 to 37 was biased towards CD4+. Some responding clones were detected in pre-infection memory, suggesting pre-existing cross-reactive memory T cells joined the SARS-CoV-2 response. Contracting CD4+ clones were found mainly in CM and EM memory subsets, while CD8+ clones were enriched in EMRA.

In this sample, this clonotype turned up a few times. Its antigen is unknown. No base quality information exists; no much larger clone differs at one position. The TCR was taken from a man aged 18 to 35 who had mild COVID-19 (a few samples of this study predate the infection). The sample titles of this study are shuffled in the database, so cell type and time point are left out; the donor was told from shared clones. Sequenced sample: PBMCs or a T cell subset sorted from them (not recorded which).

In nucleotides, the sequence is TGTGCCAGCAGCAAAGTCGAGTCACAGGTGGTTGTCAATGAGCAGTTCTTC. Translated, it reads CASSKVESQVVVNEQFF. The rearranged chain carries TRBV21-1 and TRBJ2-1; the table's D gene call, TRBD1, was not cross checked with the DNA. TRBV21-1 is an annotated pseudogene. The cysteine opens and the phenylalanine closes a CDR3 of 17 amino acids. The kept DNA is CDR3 alone, 51 bases in frame from the first base.